These 8 T cell receptor beta chains share one sample of origin, sequenced in a study of blood T cell repertoires in COVID-19. Some clones are missing from TCRdb's copy, which holds only in-frame ones; the method was immunoSEQ multiplex PCR. The table lists under 200,000 clones, roughly 93% of them singletons, with about 2.5% in the top ten. Sequenced material: peripheral blood. The origin of the receptors is a man between 18 and 29 years old with acute or convalescent COVID-19.

The chain carries TRBV27 and TRBJ2-7, with D possibly matching TRBD1 (5 bases). The CDR3 has 14 amino acids. V was shortened by 6 bases and J by 0 bases, with 12 bases between the two germline ends. Germline assignment: CDR1 MNHEY and CDR2 SMNVEV (reference sequence). The CDR3: CASSWGRDSYEQYF. For the CDR3, the DNA is TGTGCCAGCAGCTGGGGCAGGGACTCCTACGAGCAGTACTTC.

The gene calls are TRBV7-8 and TRBJ2-7; a weak D match, TRBD2 (5 bases). This CDR3 is 14 amino acids long. Trimming removed 0 bases at V and 0 bases at J, with 6 bases between. Germline V gene data show CDR1 as SGHVS and CDR2 as FQNEAQ. The CDR3 sequence: CASSLAGSSYEQYF. CDR3 coding DNA: TGTGCCAGCAGCTTAGCGGGGAGCTCCTACGAGCAGTACTTC.

CDR3 in DNA: TGCGCCAGCAGCTTGGTAGCCGGCACAGGGCTAGGAGGTGAGCAGTTCTTC. Protein: CASSLVAGTGLGGEQFF. The J gene is TRBJ2-1, the V gene TRBV5-1; D possibly corresponds to TRBD1 (6 bases). V was cut by 0 bases and J by 9 bases, with 22 bases left in between. The CDR3 is 17 amino acids. The germline gives CDR1 SGHRS, CDR2 YFSETQ.

This chain uses TRBV27 with TRBJ1-2, with unresolved D. The CDR3 is 14 residues long. Trimming took 2 bases from V and 0 from J, leaving 7 bases between them. CDR1 is MNHEY and CDR2 is SMNVEV in the germline V gene (reference sequence). The CDR3 sequence is CASSLGPTNYGYTF. CDR3 sequence (DNA): TGTGCCAGCAGTTTAGGCCCGACTAACTATGGCTACACCTTC.

The chain combines TRBV9 with TRBJ2-2; the match to TRBD2 covers 7 bases. Germline V lookup: CDR1 SGDLS, CDR2 YYNGEE. The CDR3 runs 15 residues. The trim removed 4 bases at V and 9 bases at J, leaving 12 bases unmatched. The CDR3 DNA reads TGTGCCAGCAGCCGGGAGGAGGGAAAACTCCGGGAGCTGTTTTTT. Translated, it gives CASSREEGKLRELFF.

This clone was recorded once. The chain couples TRBV20-1 to TRBJ1-2; tentative D call: TRBD1 (6 bases). CDR1 is DFQATT, CDR2 SNEGSKA, per germline (reference sequence). V was trimmed by 3 bases and J by 7 bases, leaving 15 bases between them. The CDR3 totals 13 residues. CDR3: CSASTGSRSGYTF. The CDR3 DNA reads as TGCAGTGCTAGTACAGGGAGTAGGAGTGGCTACACCTTC.

DNA for the CDR3: TGTGCCAGCAGTGGTGGGACTAGCGGACTCAGGGAGTTCTTC. This gives the protein CASSGGTSGLREFF. This chain links TRBV27 with TRBJ2-1; 11 nucleotides align to TRBD2. J was trimmed by 14 bases and V by 5 bases; bases with no gene match: 11. The CDR3 is made up of 14 amino acids. Looked up from germline, CDR1 is MNHEY and CDR2 is SMNVEV (reference sequence).

The genes are TRBV6-5 and TRBJ1-1; no firm D call. CDR1 MNHEY and CDR2 SVGAGI come from the germline V gene. With 5 bases removed from V and 6 bases from J, the gap between germline ends came to 19 bases. The CDR3 consists of 15 residues. In nucleotides, the CDR3 is TGTGCCAGCAGTCGCGAGGGCGACGGGTCTTCTGAAGCTTTCTTT. Translation gives CASSREGDGSSEAFF.